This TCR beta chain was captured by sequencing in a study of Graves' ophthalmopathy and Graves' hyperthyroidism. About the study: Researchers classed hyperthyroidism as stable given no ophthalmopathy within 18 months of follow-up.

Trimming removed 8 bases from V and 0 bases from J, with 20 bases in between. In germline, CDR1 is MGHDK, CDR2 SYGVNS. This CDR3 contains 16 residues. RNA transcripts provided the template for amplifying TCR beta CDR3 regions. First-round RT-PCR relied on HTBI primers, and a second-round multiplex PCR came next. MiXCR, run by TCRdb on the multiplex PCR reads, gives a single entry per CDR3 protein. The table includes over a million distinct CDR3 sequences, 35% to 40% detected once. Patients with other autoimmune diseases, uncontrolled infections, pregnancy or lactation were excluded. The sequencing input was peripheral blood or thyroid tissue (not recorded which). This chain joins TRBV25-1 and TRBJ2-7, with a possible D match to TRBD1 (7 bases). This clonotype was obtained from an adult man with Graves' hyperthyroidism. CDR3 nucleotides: TGTGCCAGCTCACCAAAGACAGGGAGGAGCTCCTACGAGCAGTACTTC. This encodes CASSPKTGRSSYEQYF.